The present entry profiles one TCR beta chain with its context. Its target is not known. The table came from immunoSEQ multiplex PCR; TCRdb's copy has only in-frame clones and leaves some out. The sample includes just over 45,000 clones, around 73% of them seen just once. This sample was included in a study of cytotoxic CD8 clonotypes in ibrutinib-treated CLL. Overall study: On average, each sample had 255,043 productive templates and approximately 85,000 productive rearrangements. Study-level results: Patients with sustained remission and those progressing were sampled at differing times. At progression, clonality fell back toward baseline after rising at ibrutinib response. Few clonotypes were public, and these shrank or held steady under treatment.

The CDR3 spans 16 residues. Trimming cost V 3 bases and J 5 bases, with 19 bases left between them. Germline V lookup: CDR1 MDHEN, CDR2 SYDVKM. Sequencing used PBMCs, obtained after 12 months of ibrutinib treatment. This rearrangement joins TRBV28 to TRBJ1-2; D perhaps matches TRBD1 (5 bases). The receptor comes from a human donor with chronic lymphocytic leukemia. DNA for the CDR3: TGTGCCAGCAGTTTTTCGACAGCGATACTCCGGTATGGCTACACCTTC. Protein product: CASSFSTAILRYGYTF.